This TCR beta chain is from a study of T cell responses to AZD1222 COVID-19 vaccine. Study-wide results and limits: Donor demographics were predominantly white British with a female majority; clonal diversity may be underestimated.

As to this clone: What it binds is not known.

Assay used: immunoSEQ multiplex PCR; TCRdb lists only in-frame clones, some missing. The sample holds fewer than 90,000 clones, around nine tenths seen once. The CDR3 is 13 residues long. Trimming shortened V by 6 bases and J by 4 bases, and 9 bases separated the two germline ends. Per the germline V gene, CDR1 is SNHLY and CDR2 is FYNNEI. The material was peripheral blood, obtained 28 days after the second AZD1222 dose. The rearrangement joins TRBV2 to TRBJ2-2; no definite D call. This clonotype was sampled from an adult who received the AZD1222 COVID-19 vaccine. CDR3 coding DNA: TGTGCCAGCAGCCCCGACACCACCGGGGAGCTGTTTTTT. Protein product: CASSPDTTGELFF.